In its sample, the clone carrying this T cell receptor (beta chain) was seen a few times. Its target is not known. The entry originates in a study of beta chain features in type 1 diabetes. Trimming shortened V by 4 bases and J by 3 bases, and 14 bases separated the two germline ends. This CDR3 has 15 residues. Germline assignment: CDR1 SGHDT and CDR2 YYEEEE. Findings and caveats of the study: TCRB CDR3s from Type 1 diabetes patients were moderately but significantly shorter in all four CD4+ subsets.

The sequenced template was cDNA made from the entire isolated RNA. TCRdb's table, derived via immunoSEQ multiplex PCR, lists solely in-frame clones and lacks some. The table lists some 270,000 clones, roughly a tenth of them singletons. Sorted CD4+ subsets: naive, central memory, regulatory, stem cell-like memory (CD45RO/CCR7/CD25/CD127/CD95/CD27 panel). Purity exceeded 98% in all sorted populations. The TCR comes from a man aged 30 to 39 with type 1 diabetes. Source material: naive CD4+ T cells from blood. The chain joins TRBV5-6 to TRBJ1-5; D might be TRBD1 (5 bases). DNA of the CDR3: TGTGCCAGCAGCACCTGGTCCAGGGTCAATCAGCCCCAGCATTTT. Translation: CASSTWSRVNQPQHF. The variable domain in full, with the rest retrieved from reference TRBV5-6 and TRBJ1-5, is DAGVTQSPTHLIKTRGQQVTLRCSPKSGHDTVSWYQQALGQGPQFIFQYYEEEERQRGNFPDRFSGHQFPNYSSELNVNALLLGDSALYLCASSTWSRVNQPQHFGDGTRLSIL.